The T cell receptor (beta chain) under discussion was sequenced for a study of spatial heterogeneity in lung cancer. Study overall: Detection consistently captured more beta-chain sequences than alpha-chain sequences. There were, on average, more than 9.5 raw-read appearances for each unique TCR and UMI combination.

Noted time point: sample taken at primary tumor resection. Patients with untreated early-stage non-small cell lung cancer, numbering some 72, were the donors. MiXCR, run by TCRdb on the 5' RACE reads, gives a single entry per CDR3 protein. The table shows under 25,000 distinct CDR3 sequences, with approximately 5.8% occurring only once. The CDR3 covers 11 residues. Germline CDR1 is SEHNR and CDR2 is FQNEAQ (reference sequence). The V end lost 4 bases, the J end lost 1 base, and 1 base lay between the germline ends. The TCR comes from a male donor with early-stage non-small cell lung cancer. This material consisted of PBMCs, taken at surgery. The chain uses TRBV7-9 and TRBJ2-5; no definite D call. CDR3 nucleotides: TGTGCCAGCAGCTCCCAAGAGACCCAGTACTTC. It yields the protein CASSSQETQYF. Drawing the rest from reference TRBV7-9 and TRBJ2-5, the complete variable domain is DTGVSQNPRHKITKRGQNVTFRCDPISEHNRLYWYRQTLGQGPEFLTYFQNEAQLEKSRLLSDRFSAERPKGSFSTLEIQRTEQGDSAMYLCASSSQETQYFGPGTRLLVL.